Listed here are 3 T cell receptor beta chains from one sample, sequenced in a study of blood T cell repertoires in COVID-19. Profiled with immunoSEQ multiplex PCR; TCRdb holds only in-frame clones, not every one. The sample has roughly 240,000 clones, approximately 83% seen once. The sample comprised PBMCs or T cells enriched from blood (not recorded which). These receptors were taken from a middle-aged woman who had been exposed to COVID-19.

CDR3 in DNA: TGTGCCAGCAGCGTAGCTACGTCAGCGGGGGGTCCAAATGAGCAGTTCTTC. Translation: CASSVATSAGGPNEQFF. The chain employs TRBV9 and TRBJ2-1; 9 positions agree with TRBD2. The CDR3 sequence is 17 residues long. CDR1 and CDR2 (germline): SGDLS, YYNGEE. After removal of 0 bases from V and 7 bases from J, the junction contained 11 bases not matched to a gene.

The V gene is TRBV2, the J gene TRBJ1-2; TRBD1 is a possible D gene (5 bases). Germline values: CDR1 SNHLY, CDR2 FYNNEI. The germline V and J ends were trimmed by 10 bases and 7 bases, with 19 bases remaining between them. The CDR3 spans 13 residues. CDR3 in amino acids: CAIRKLREGGYTF. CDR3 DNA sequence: TGTGCCATCCGAAAGCTCAGGGAGGGTGGCTACACCTTC.

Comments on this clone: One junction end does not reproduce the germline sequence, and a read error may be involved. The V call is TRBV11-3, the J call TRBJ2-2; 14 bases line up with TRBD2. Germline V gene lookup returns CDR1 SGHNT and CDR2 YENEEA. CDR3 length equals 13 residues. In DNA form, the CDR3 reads TGTGCCAGCAGCTCCGGGACTAGCGGGGGGCTGTTTTTT. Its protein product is CASSSGTSGGLFF.